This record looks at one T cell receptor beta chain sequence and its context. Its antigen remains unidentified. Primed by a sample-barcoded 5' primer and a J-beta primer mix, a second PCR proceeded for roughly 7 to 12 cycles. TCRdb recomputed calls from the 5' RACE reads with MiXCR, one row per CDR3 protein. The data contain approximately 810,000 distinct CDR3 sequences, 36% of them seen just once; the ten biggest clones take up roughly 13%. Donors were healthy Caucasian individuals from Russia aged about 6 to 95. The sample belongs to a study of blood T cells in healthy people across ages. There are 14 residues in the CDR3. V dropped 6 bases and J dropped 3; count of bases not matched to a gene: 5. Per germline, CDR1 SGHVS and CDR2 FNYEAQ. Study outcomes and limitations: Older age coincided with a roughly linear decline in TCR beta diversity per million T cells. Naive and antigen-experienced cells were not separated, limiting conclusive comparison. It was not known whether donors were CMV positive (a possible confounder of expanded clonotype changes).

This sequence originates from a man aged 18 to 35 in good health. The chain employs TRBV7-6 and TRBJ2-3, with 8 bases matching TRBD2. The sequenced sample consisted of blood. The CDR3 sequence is CASRRGAETDTQYF. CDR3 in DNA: TGTGCCAGCAGGCGGGGGGCCGAGACAGATACGCAGTATTTT.